This T cell receptor beta chain derives from a study of blood T cell repertoires in COVID-19. TCRdb's copy holds only in-frame clones and misses some; the assay was immunoSEQ multiplex PCR. The table lists about 45,000 clones, approximately 90% of them singletons. The ends lost 4 bases at V and 5 bases at J; junction bases unmatched: 8. This CDR3 contains 14 residues. Germline CDR1 is SGHRS and CDR2 is YFSETQ. The chain recombines TRBV5-1 with TRBJ2-5, with TRBD2 matching over 7 bases. This clonotype was obtained from a man between 50 and 59 years old with COVID-19, enrolled during active disease. Sequenced sample: peripheral blood. CDR3 residues: CASSSGTIRETQYF. DNA for the CDR3: TGCGCCAGCAGCAGCGGGACTATCAGGGAGACCCAGTACTTC.